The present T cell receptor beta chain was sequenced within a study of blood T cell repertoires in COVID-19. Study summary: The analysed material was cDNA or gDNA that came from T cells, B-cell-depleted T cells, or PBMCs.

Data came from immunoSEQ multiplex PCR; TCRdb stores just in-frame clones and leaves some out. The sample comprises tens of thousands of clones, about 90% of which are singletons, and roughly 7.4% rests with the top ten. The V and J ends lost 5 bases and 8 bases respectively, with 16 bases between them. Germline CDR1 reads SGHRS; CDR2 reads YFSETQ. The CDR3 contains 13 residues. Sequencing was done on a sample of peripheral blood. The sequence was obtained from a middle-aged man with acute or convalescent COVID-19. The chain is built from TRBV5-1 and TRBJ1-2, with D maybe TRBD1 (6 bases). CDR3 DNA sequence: TGCGCCAGCAGGTTTACTACAGGGATGGGCTACACCTTC. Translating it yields CASRFTTGMGYTF.